The rows below give T cell receptor beta chains drawn from one sample of a study of T cells in Graves' hyperthyroidism and ophthalmopathy. TCRdb called the multiplex PCR reads again in MiXCR, with one record for every CDR3 protein. The sample has more than 550,000 distinct CDR3 sequences; nearly 45% are singletons. Sequenced: peripheral blood or thyroid tissue (not recorded which). These receptors all stem from an adult man with Graves' disease, either hyperthyroidism or ophthalmopathy (not recorded which). Each CDR3 is given with its conserved first and last residue. Fields, in order: CDR3 protein, CDR3 DNA, clone size, J gene, V gene, D gene. D genes are given only for firm matches. Where a row states a size, it is once, few, many or the class of an expanded clone; other rows omit it.

CATSASANPSNQPQHF,TGTGCCACCAGTGCATCAGCGAACCCTAGCAATCAGCCCCAGCATTTT,NA,TRBJ1-5,TRBV24-1,NA
CASSEGLAPGELFF,TGTGCCAGCAGTGAGGGACTAGCCCCCGGGGAGCTGTTTTTT,NA,TRBJ2-2,TRBV2,TRBD2
CSLRPPGLLDGYTF,TGCAGTCTTAGGCCCCCGGGCCTACTCGATGGCTACACCTTC,NA,TRBJ1-2,TRBV20-1,NA
CASSSPGLAGEDTQYF,TGTGCCAGCAGCTCGCCGGGACTAGCGGGAGAAGATACGCAGTATTTT,NA,TRBJ2-3,TRBV7-3,TRBD2
CASSDWGHHSPLHF,TGTGCCAGCAGTGACTGGGGACACCATTCACCCCTCCACTTT,NA,TRBJ1-6,TRBV2,NA
CASSPGTGDNQPQHF,TGTGCCAGCAGCCCCGGGACAGGGGACAATCAGCCCCAGCATTTT,NA,TRBJ1-5,TRBV7-9,TRBD1
CASSLGSTDEAFF,TGTGCCAGCAGCTTGGGCAGCACTGATGAAGCTTTCTTT,NA,TRBJ1-1,TRBV5-4,NA
CASRPGGAYEQYF,TGCGCCAGCCGACCGGGGGGTGCCTACGAGCAGTACTTC,NA,TRBJ2-7,TRBV5-1,TRBD2
CASSFYICSATRINSPLHF,NA,NA,TRBJ1-6,TRBV7-3,NA
CAISESAGPNEAFF,TGTGCCATCAGTGAGTCGGCAGGGCCTAATGAAGCTTTCTTT,NA,TRBJ1-1,TRBV10-3,NA
CASSQDWGTNEKLFF,TGTGCCAGCAGCCAAGACTGGGGCACGAATGAAAAACTGTTTTTT,NA,TRBJ1-4,TRBV7-9,NA
CASSERWEGYTF,TGTGCCAGCAGTGAAAGGTGGGAGGGCTACACCTTC,many,TRBJ1-2,TRBV2,NA
CASKQTGGTEAFF,TGTGCCAGCAAACAGACAGGGGGCACTGAAGCTTTCTTT,many,TRBJ1-1,TRBV14,TRBD1
CASSALDRAHQPQHF,TGTGCCAGTAGTGCTTTGGACAGGGCCCATCAGCCCCAGCATTTT,NA,TRBJ1-5,TRBV19,TRBD1
CAIKTDEKLFF,TGTGCCATCAAGACCGATGAAAAACTGTTTTTT,NA,TRBJ1-4,TRBV10-3,NA
CASSRSGGWNEKLFF,TGCGCCAGCAGCCGGAGCGGGGGCTGGAATGAAAAACTGTTTTTT,NA,TRBJ1-4,TRBV10-2,NA
CASSFGGGTGSASGNQPQHF,TGTGCCAGCAGCTTTGGTGGCGGGACAGGGTCGGCTTCTGGCAATCAGCCCCAGCATTTT,NA,TRBJ1-5,TRBV7-9,TRBD1
CATSDTGLAGETQYF,TGTGCCACCAGTGACACGGGACTAGCAGGGGAGACCCAGTACTTC,many,TRBJ2-5,TRBV24-1,TRBD2
CASSPQGQGHQPQHF,TGTGCCAGCAGCCCACAGGGGCAGGGGCATCAGCCCCAGCATTTT,NA,TRBJ1-5,TRBV7-8,TRBD1
CSAAGFLSGGYEQYF,TGCAGTGCAGCCGGGTTTCTTTCCGGGGGCTACGAGCAGTACTTC,NA,TRBJ2-7,TRBV20-1,NA
CSAPALGDTGELFF,TGCAGCGCCCCGGCCCTTGGAGACACCGGGGAGCTGTTTTTT,few,TRBJ2-2,TRBV29-1,NA
CASSDSIGTSDYEQYF,TGTGCCAGCAGTGATAGCATCGGGACTAGCGACTACGAGCAGTACTTC,NA,TRBJ2-7,TRBV2,TRBD2
CASSQDQRPGAGGFF,TGTGCCAGCAGCCAAGATCAGAGGCCAGGGGCCGGTGGGTTTTTT,NA,TRBJ1-4,TRBV7-9,NA
CASSDAKGEQYF,TGCGCCAGCAGTGACGCGAAAGGCGAGCAGTACTTC,many,TRBJ2-7,TRBV10-2,NA
CASSPYGNEQYF,TGTGCCAGCAGCCCCTACGGCAATGAGCAGTACTTC,NA,TRBJ2-7,TRBV24-1,NA
CASSLSFQPDGYTF,TGTGCCAGCAGTTTATCATTCCAACCGGATGGCTACACCTTC,once,TRBJ1-2,TRBV2,NA
CASSRSGGNEKLFF,TGTGCCAGCAGCCGATCAGGGGGCAATGAAAAACTGTTTTTT,few,TRBJ1-4,TRBV7-9,TRBD1
CSVGQGVLGTEAFF,TGCAGCGTTGGACAGGGGGTGCTGGGCACTGAAGCTTTCTTT,NA,TRBJ1-1,TRBV29-1,TRBD1
CASSGTGVTPAFF,TGTGCCAGCAGCGGCACAGGGGTTACGCCGGCTTTCTTT,NA,TRBJ1-1,TRBV7-3,TRBD1
CASSVALIGANVLTF,TGTGCCAGCAGCGTAGCTCTAATTGGGGCCAACGTCCTGACTTTC,NA,TRBJ2-6,TRBV12-3/TRBV12-4,NA
CASSLWTSGRQGTQYF,TGTGCCAGCAGCTTATGGACTAGCGGGAGGCAAGGGACCCAGTACTTC,many,TRBJ2-5,TRBV7-2,TRBD2
CASSLTGNPYEQYF,TGCGCCAGCAGCTTAACAGGGAACCCCTACGAGCAGTACTTC,NA,TRBJ2-7,TRBV5-1,NA
CATSRDEQAYGYTF,TGTGCCACCAGCAGAGATGAACAGGCCTATGGCTACACCTTC,many,TRBJ1-2,TRBV15,NA
CASSRGVGTNEKLFF,TGTGCCAGCAGTCGCGGGGTCGGAACTAATGAAAAACTGTTTTTT,few,TRBJ1-4,TRBV6-6,NA
CSAGTSGSSTGELFF,TGCAGCGCTGGGACTAGCGGGAGTAGCACCGGGGAGCTGTTTTTT,few,TRBJ2-2,TRBV29-1,TRBD2
CASSSSDSNYGYTF,TGTGCCAGCAGCTCCTCGGACAGTAACTATGGCTACACCTTC,many,TRBJ1-2,TRBV13,NA
CASSPSDRGRNYGYTF,TGTGCCAGCAGCCCATCGGACAGGGGGCGCAACTATGGCTACACCTTC,NA,TRBJ1-2,TRBV7-2,TRBD1
CASSDTGTGVYEQYF,TGTGCCAGCAGTGATACCGGGACAGGGGTCTACGAGCAGTACTTC,NA,TRBJ2-7,TRBV6-1,TRBD1
CASSLWEGQYF,TGTGCCAGCAGCTTGTGGGAGGGGCAGTACTTC,NA,TRBJ2-7,TRBV5-8,TRBD2
CASRLAGPSGANVLTF,TGTGCCAGTCGACTAGCGGGACCCTCTGGGGCCAACGTCCTGACTTTC,many,TRBJ2-6,TRBV15,TRBD2
CSARDVVRAAHDTF,TGCAGTGCTAGAGATGTTGTGAGGGCGGCCCATGACACCTTC,NA,TRBJ1-2,TRBV20-1,NA
CASSLGTGSIGYTF,TGTGCCAGCAGCTTAGGGACAGGAAGTATTGGCTACACCTTC,many,TRBJ1-2,TRBV7-9,TRBD1